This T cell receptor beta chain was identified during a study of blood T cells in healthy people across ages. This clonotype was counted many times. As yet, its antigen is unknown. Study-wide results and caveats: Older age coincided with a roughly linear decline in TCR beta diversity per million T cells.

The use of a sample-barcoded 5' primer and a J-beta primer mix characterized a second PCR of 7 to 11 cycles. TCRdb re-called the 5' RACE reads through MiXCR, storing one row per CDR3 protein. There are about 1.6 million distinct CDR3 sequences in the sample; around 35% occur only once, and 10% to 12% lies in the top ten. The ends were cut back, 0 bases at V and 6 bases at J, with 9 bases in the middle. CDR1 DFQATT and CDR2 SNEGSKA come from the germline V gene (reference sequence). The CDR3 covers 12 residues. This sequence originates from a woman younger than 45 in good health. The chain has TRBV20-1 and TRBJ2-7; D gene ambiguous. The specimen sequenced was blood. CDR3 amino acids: CSAREVTSEQYF. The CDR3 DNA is TGCAGTGCTAGAGAGGTAACTTCCGAGCAGTACTTC.